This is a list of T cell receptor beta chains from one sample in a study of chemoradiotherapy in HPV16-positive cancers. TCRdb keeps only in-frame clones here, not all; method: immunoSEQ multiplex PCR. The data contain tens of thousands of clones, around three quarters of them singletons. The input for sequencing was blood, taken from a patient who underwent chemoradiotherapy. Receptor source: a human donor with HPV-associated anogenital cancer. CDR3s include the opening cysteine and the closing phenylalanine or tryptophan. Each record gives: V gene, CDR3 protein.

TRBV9 CASSVDLGTGSYEQYF
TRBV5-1 CASSLEQHYEQYF
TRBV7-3 CASSLTPTREQYF
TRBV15 CATSRGVLAGITDTQYF
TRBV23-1 CASSQSRGTREAFF
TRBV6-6 CASIGFSGNTEAFF
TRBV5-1 CASSPGEETQYF
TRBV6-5 CASRTIMGYTF
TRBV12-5 CASGSPRGPRDYGYTF
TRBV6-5 CASSPRTDQETQYF
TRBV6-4 CASSVAVNTEAFF
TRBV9 CASSVTQINEKLFF
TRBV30 CAWSAQGAEPLHF
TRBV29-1 CSVEDAWDYEQYF
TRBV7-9 CASSLGGGIDEKLFF
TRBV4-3 CASSQGLSQGISF
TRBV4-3 CASSQARGTGGYEQYF
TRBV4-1 CASSQDLSRGYTEAFF
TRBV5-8 CASSWEVEGSYGYTF
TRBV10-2 CASYEDGSDYNSPLHF
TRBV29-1 CSVEGSENYGYTF
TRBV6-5 CASSTGTGAGYTF
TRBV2 CASSARSGGNNEQFF
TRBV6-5 CASSYGEVYGYTF
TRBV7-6 CASSVRDNNSPLHF
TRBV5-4 CASSFSDTGELFF
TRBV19 CASSIGLPGANNQPQHF
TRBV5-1 CASNHGLSSGSYNEQFF
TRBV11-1 CASSPSGATNEKLFF
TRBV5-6 CASSLVALPGNTIYF
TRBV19 CASRGGETEPQHF
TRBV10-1 CASSRDRGTEAFF
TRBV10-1 CASSVSGSYFQETQYF
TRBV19 CASRSSLVAGELFF
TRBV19 CATARLAGGRGTDTQYF
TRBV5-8 CASSLYQGTGELFF
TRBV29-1 CSVGGGPDYGYTF
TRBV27 CASSSLGQAGNTIYF
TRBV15 CATSVGTALNTEAFF
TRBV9 CASSEYTGETQYF
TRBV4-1 CASSPLGQTNEQFF
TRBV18 CASSLLVGEQYF
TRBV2 CASSDALAATDTQYF
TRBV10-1 CATSTGKTYEQYF
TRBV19 CASSIEGNSDSPLHF
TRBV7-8 CASRWAGGRQTNEKLFF
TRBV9 CASSPPWPSTDTQYF
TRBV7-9 CASRAGPGTDTQYF
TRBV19 CASLWGGGYTF
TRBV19 CASIAGHNQPQHF